The next 23 T cell receptor beta chains were all read from a single sample in a study of blood T cell repertoires in COVID-19. Generated by immunoSEQ multiplex PCR, the TCRdb table keeps only in-frame clones and is missing some. The sample yields around 300,000 clones, about 87% seen once. Sequencing was performed on peripheral blood. Source of these receptors: a woman aged 40 to 50 with acute or convalescent COVID-19.

The DNA for the CDR3 is TGTGCCAGCAGTCCCAGAGCGGGGCTGAGCACAGATACGCAGTATTTT. It codes for CASSPRAGLSTDTQYF. The rearrangement uses TRBV11-2 and TRBJ2-3; TRBD2 agrees at 7 bases. The length of the CDR3 is 16 residues. The germline gives CDR1 SGHAT, CDR2 FQNNGV. After removal of 6 bases from V and 0 bases from J, the junction contained 9 bases not matched to a gene.

The chain has TRBV5-1 and TRBJ2-3; 7 bases match TRBD2. Germline V gene lookup returns CDR1 SGHRS and CDR2 YFSETQ. This CDR3 is built from 17 residues. Trimming took 3 bases from V and 2 from J; bases not matched to a gene: 12. CDR3 residues: CASSSRVRGEPTDTQYF. Here the CDR3 DNA reads TGCGCCAGCAGCTCGCGCGTACGGGGGGAGCCCACAGATACGCAGTATTTT.

J is TRBJ1-1 and V is TRBV6-5, with TRBD1 as a possible D gene (6 bases). V was clipped by 0 bases and J by 1 base, with 6 bases between them. Looked up from germline, CDR1 is MNHEY and CDR2 is SVGAGI. The CDR3 covers 14 residues. The CDR3 DNA reads TGTGCCAGCAGTTACTCGACAGGGAACACTGAAGCTTTCTTT. Translation gives CASSYSTGNTEAFF.

CDR3 in DNA: TGTGCCAGCAGCTTTAACAGGCCGCCGGATTCACCCCTCCACTTT. Residues: CASSFNRPPDSPLHF. V is TRBV7-9 and J is TRBJ1-6; TRBD1 might be the D (5 bases). Between the trimmed V and J ends, which lost 3 bases and 8 bases, there was a span of 14 bases. The germline gives CDR1 SEHNR, CDR2 FQNEAQ (reference sequence). The CDR3 length is 15 residues.

J is TRBJ2-2 and V is TRBV5-1; D is uncertain. Trimming pared 4 bases from V and 2 bases from J, leaving 12 bases between. The CDR3 spans 15 residues. Germline CDR1 and CDR2: SGHRS and YFSETQ. CDR3 loop: CASSLLRINTGELFF. The CDR3 DNA follows: TGCGCCAGCAGCCTCCTCCGTATAAACACCGGGGAGCTGTTTTTT. Looking up the rest from reference TRBV5-1 and TRBJ2-2 gives the full variable domain: KAGVTQTPRYLIKTRGQQVTLSCSPISGHRSVSWYQQTPGQGLQFLFEYFSETQRNKGNFPGRFSGRQFSNSRSEMNVSTLELGDSALYLCASSLLRINTGELFFGEGSRLTVL.

This rearrangement joins TRBV2 to TRBJ2-5, with 14 bases that match TRBD2. J was trimmed by 4 bases and V by 8 bases; bases with no gene match: 9. The CDR3 is 16 amino acids. Germline lookup yields CDR1 SNHLY and CDR2 FYNNEI. Written as DNA, the CDR3 is TGTGCCAGCTCGACTAGCGGGGGGGCCAGGTCAGAGACCCAGTACTTC. This gives the protein CASSTSGGARSETQYF.

The count of this clone is one. The rearrangement joins TRBV5-4 to TRBJ1-4; perhaps TRBD1 as D (6 bases). Per germline, CDR1 SGHNT and CDR2 YYREEE (reference sequence). This CDR3 comprises 14 residues. Trimming cost V 7 bases and J 5 bases, with 15 bases left between them. Here the CDR3 DNA reads TGTGCCAGCCGCCGGGACAAAGAGAATGAAAAACTGTTTTTT. This encodes CASRRDKENEKLFF.

The chain couples TRBV5-4 to TRBJ1-4; 7 nucleotides align to TRBD1. Losses at the gene ends were 4 bases for V and 4 bases for J; bases not matched to a gene: 7. Germline CDR1 and CDR2: SGHNT and YYREEE (reference sequence). This CDR3 is built from 15 residues. CDR3 loop: CASSLYRGGNEKLFF. In DNA form, the CDR3 reads TGTGCCAGCAGCCTCTACAGGGGTGGTAATGAAAAACTGTTTTTT.

The rearrangement joins TRBV5-1 to TRBJ2-2, with 7 bases aligning to TRBD1. CDR3 length: 15 residues. Germline V gene data show CDR1 as SGHRS and CDR2 as YFSETQ. V gave up 5 bases and J gave up 4 bases; unmatched junction bases: 8. The CDR3 sequence is CASRRSGGSTGELFF. DNA of the CDR3: TGCGCCAGCAGGAGGTCAGGGGGATCCACCGGGGAGCTGTTTTTT.

This chain connects TRBV6-5 to TRBJ1-2, with a possible D match to TRBD1 (6 bases). V gave up 6 bases and J gave up 4 bases, with 9 bases separating them. The CDR3 contains 12 residues. Germline V CDR1 and CDR2: MNHEY, SVGAGI. The CDR3 region is CASSGQSYGYTF. CDR3 nucleotides: TGTGCCAGCAGCGGACAGAGCTATGGCTACACCTTC.

The gene calls are TRBV21-1 and TRBJ1-4; no check of the table's D call, TRBD1, against the DNA was made. TRBV21-1 is a pseudogene. The CDR3 extends over 14 amino acids. CDR3 in amino acids: CASSKQGSNEKLFF. CDR3 nucleotides: TGTGCCAGCAGCAAGCAGGGTTCTAATGAAAAACTGTTTTTT.

The chain is built from TRBV10-2 and TRBJ1-2; D is unclear. This CDR3 has 15 residues. Trimming took 0 bases from V and 0 from J, leaving 8 bases between them. Germline V CDR1 and CDR2: WSHSY, SAAADI. CDR3 sequence (DNA): TGCGCCAGCAGTGAGTCCCCCTCGTCTAACTATGGCTACACCTTC. Protein sequence: CASSESPSSNYGYTF.

This clone was detected only a few times. This rearrangement joins TRBV19 to TRBJ1-6; TRBD1 matches 8 bases. The V and J ends lost 4 bases and 9 bases, in that order; junction bases with no gene match: 2. Germline V CDR1 and CDR2: LNHDA, SQIVND (reference sequence). This CDR3 has 13 residues. CDR3 nucleotide sequence: TGTGCCAGTAGTAACGACAGGGGTTCACCCCTCCACTTT. Protein: CASSNDRGSPLHF.

The chain is built from TRBV7-8 and TRBJ2-1; 8 bases align to TRBD1. Germline values: CDR1 SGHVS, CDR2 FQNEAQ. V was clipped by 5 bases and J by 6 bases; unmatched bases: 12. The CDR3 loop spans 16 amino acids. The CDR3 reads CASSPRSGQGGNEQFF. The CDR3 DNA is TGTGCCAGCAGCCCCCGGTCAGGACAGGGAGGCAATGAGCAGTTCTTC.

CDR3 nucleotides: TGTGCCAGCTCACCGGCAGGGAACACTGAAGCTTTCTTT. Protein sequence: CASSPAGNTEAFF. The V call is TRBV18, the J call TRBJ1-1; unclear D gene. The CDR3 length is 13 residues. V was trimmed by 3 bases and J by 1 base, leaving 6 bases between them. Germline CDR1 and CDR2: KGHSH and LQKENI.

The gene calls are TRBV6-2 or TRBV6-3 and TRBJ2-3; TRBD2 matches at 11 bases. Trimming cost V 6 bases and J 1 base; bases outside gene matches: 9. There are 17 residues in the CDR3. Germline loops: CDR1 MNHEY, CDR2 SVGEGT. The CDR3, as DNA: TGTGCCAGCAGCCCTACCAGACTAGCGGGGCGCACAGATACGCAGTATTTT. It translates to CASSPTRLAGRTDTQYF.

The chain has TRBV5-1 and TRBJ2-1; 13 nucleotides line up with TRBD2. The CDR3 totals 17 residues. Germline V lookup: CDR1 SGHRS, CDR2 YFSETQ. Trimming at V came to 4 bases and at J to 4 bases, leaving 8 bases not matched to a gene. CDR3 coding DNA: TGCGCCAGCAGCCCGATTCTGACTAGCGGGGGGTACAATGAGCAGTTCTTC. It is translated as CASSPILTSGGYNEQFF.

The rearrangement uses TRBV6-6 and TRBJ2-5; D is uncertain. Trimming left V 0 bases short and J 5 bases short, with 4 bases between. The CDR3 is 12 residues long. Germline CDR1 and CDR2: MNHNY and SVGAGI (reference sequence). CDR3 sequence: CASSYSVETQYF. The CDR3, as DNA: TGTGCCAGCAGTTACTCCGTGGAGACCCAGTACTTC.

The chain is built from TRBV24-1 and TRBJ1-6; 7 bases map to TRBD1. Germline V gene sequence: CDR1 KGHDR, CDR2 SFDVKD. The CDR3 runs to 14 residues. Trimming cost V 8 bases and J 6 bases; bases outside gene matches: 6. CDR3 sequence reads: CATNRQGTNSPLHF. The CDR3 DNA reads TGTGCCACCAACAGACAGGGCACTAATTCACCCCTCCACTTT.

The CDR3 DNA is TGCAGTGCTAGTGGTGGGCCCTCTGGGGCCAACGTCCTGACTTTC. It encodes CSASGGPSGANVLTF. The chain couples TRBV20-1 to TRBJ2-6; D gene unclear. Trimming left V 3 bases short and J 0 bases short, with 9 bases between. Per germline, CDR1 DFQATT and CDR2 SNEGSKA (reference sequence). This CDR3 is built from 15 residues.

The genes are TRBV5-1 and TRBJ2-5; TRBD2 agrees at 7 bases. The germline V gene has CDR1 SGHRS and CDR2 YFSETQ. This CDR3 is 11 amino acids long. The V gene end was trimmed by 4 bases and the J gene end by 9 bases; junction bases not matched to a gene: 3. CDR3 nucleotide sequence: TGCGCCAGCAGCCAAAGCGGGGCCCAGTACTTC. Protein: CASSQSGAQYF.

The chain is built from TRBV6-5 and TRBJ1-2; 7 bases map to TRBD1. J was trimmed by 12 bases and V by 5 bases; bases with no gene match: 18. The CDR3 runs 15 residues. In germline, CDR1 is MNHEY, CDR2 SVGAGI. In nucleotides, the CDR3 is TGTGCCAGCAGTCCCCAAGACAGGGCGGTAGAAATCCACACCTTC. Amino acids: CASSPQDRAVEIHTF.

The chain links TRBV5-1 to TRBJ2-1, with D unclear. Germline CDR1 is SGHRS and CDR2 is YFSETQ. The V gene lost 1 base and the J gene lost 7 bases, with 6 bases spanning the gap. This CDR3 has 12 amino acids. The CDR3 sequence is CASSLTPNEQFF. DNA for the CDR3: TGCGCCAGCAGCTTGACACCAAATGAGCAGTTCTTC. The full variable domain, its missing parts supplied by reference TRBV5-1 and TRBJ2-1, is KAGVTQTPRYLIKTRGQQVTLSCSPISGHRSVSWYQQTPGQGLQFLFEYFSETQRNKGNFPGRFSGRQFSNSRSEMNVSTLELGDSALYLCASSLTPNEQFFGPGTRLTVL.